Reported below is one T cell receptor (beta chain). Its cognate antigen is unknown. This specimen belongs to a study of T-cell reconstitution after alpha-beta-depleted transplantation in children. Broader study findings: Once a year had passed after transplant, T-cell counts and diversity came mostly from newly produced T cells. At day 60, the high TCRbeta diversity found in some patients originated from recipient T cells and thymic progenitors that had survived. The study reportedly traced alpha-beta T cells about two months after transplant to several hundred expanded graft clones.

The CDR3 sequence is 14 residues long. Deletions cut 4 bases from V and 2 bases from J, with 12 bases between. Per the germline V gene, CDR1 is LGHDT and CDR2 is YNNKEL (reference sequence). Unique molecular identifiers were incorporated when the TCRbeta library was constructed. TCRdb called the PCR reads again in MiXCR, with one record for every CDR3 protein. The data contain about 900,000 distinct CDR3 sequences, about 29% of them singletons. V is TRBV3-1 and J is TRBJ2-7, with D possibly matching TRBD2 (5 bases). Sequencing used PBMCs, mostly from graft donor cells, obtained 360 days after TCRalphabeta/CD19-depleted stem cell transplant. This receptor was obtained from a boy under two years old who had a stem cell transplant for SCID, so the T cells may come from the graft donor. The CDR3 loop is CASSRSGFAYEQYF. CDR3 bases: TGTGCCAGCAGCCGTTCGGGGTTCGCCTACGAGCAGTACTTC.